The 16 T cell receptor beta chains below come from one sample, sequenced in a study of blood T cells in healthy people across ages. Primed by a sample-barcoded 5' primer and a J-beta primer mix, a second PCR proceeded for 7 to 11 cycles. TCRdb ran MiXCR on the 5' RACE reads and lists one entry per CDR3 protein. The sample carries roughly 1,000,000 distinct CDR3 sequences, almost 25% recorded once. Another study also made use of these data, one on T cells of mothers and their children.

Sequenced material: blood. The receptor set was obtained from a girl aged 2 to 10 in good health.

This clonotype occurred a few times. The V gene is TRBV27, the J gene TRBJ2-7; D might be TRBD1 or TRBD2, each matching 5 bases. The CDR3 sequence is 15 residues long. Trimming removed 6 bases at V and 2 bases at J, with 17 bases between. Looked up from germline, CDR1 is MNHEY and CDR2 is SMNVEV (reference sequence). This CDR3 is CASRLIEGSPYEQYF. The CDR3 DNA is TGTGCCAGCAGACTTATAGAGGGGAGTCCCTACGAGCAGTACTTC.

The chain links TRBV29-1 to TRBJ2-1; 10 positions agree with TRBD2. With V trimmed by 6 bases and J by 4 bases, 9 bases remained unmatched. The CDR3 consists of 15 residues. Germline values: CDR1 SQVTM, CDR2 ANQGSEA. This CDR3 reads CSVLPSSGGYNEQFF. DNA for the CDR3: TGCAGCGTCCTACCCTCTAGCGGGGGTTACAATGAGCAGTTCTTC.

This sequence joins TRBV14 and TRBJ2-7, with D unclear. This CDR3 spans 16 amino acids. Trimming removed 4 bases from V and 1 base from J, with 17 bases in between. Germline V gives CDR1 SGHDN, CDR2 FVKESK. The chain's CDR3 is CASSRLTYGRSYEQYF. CDR3 coding DNA: TGTGCCAGCAGCCGCCTTACTTACGGACGATCCTACGAGCAGTACTTC.

This clonotype showed up just a few times. The rearrangement uses TRBV7-2 and TRBJ2-7, with D perhaps TRBD1 (5 bases). This CDR3 is built from 17 residues. The V gene's germline CDR1 is SGHTA and CDR2 FQGNSA. V lost 5 bases to trimming and J lost 0 bases, with 20 bases between them. The CDR3 region is CASSPETENHFSYEQYF. In DNA form, the CDR3 reads TGTGCCAGCAGCCCTGAGACAGAAAACCACTTCTCCTACGAGCAGTACTTC.

DNA of the CDR3: TGTGCCAGCAGTGGGGGACAGGATGCTACTAACAACGTCCTGACTTTC. Its translation is CASSGGQDATNNVLTF. This chain joins TRBV28 and TRBJ2-6, with 8 bases fitting TRBD1. CDR1 and CDR2 from the germline V gene are MDHEN and SYDVKM. V dropped 5 bases and J dropped 9; count of bases not matched to a gene: 12. CDR3 length: 16 amino acids.

The CDR3 DNA follows: TGTGCCAGCAGTTACTCGAGTTTCAAAGCCGTGGGCGGCTACACCTTC. It encodes CASSYSSFKAVGGYTF. The J gene is TRBJ1-2, the V gene TRBV6-2 or TRBV6-3; D gene unclear. There are 16 residues in the CDR3. Germline values: CDR1 MNHEY, CDR2 SVGEGT. The V end lost 0 bases, the J end lost 8 bases, and 19 bases lay between the germline ends.

This clonotype came up many times. The chain uses TRBV14 and TRBJ2-5; D is uncertain. The CDR3 covers 13 residues. Germline assignment: CDR1 SGHDN and CDR2 FVKESK. Trimming removed 1 base from V and 0 bases from J, with 3 bases in between. The CDR3 nucleotides read TGTGCCAGCAGCCAAGTTTACCAAGAGACCCAGTACTTC. Its translation: CASSQVYQETQYF.

This clonotype has only a few counts. This chain joins TRBV27 and TRBJ2-5; 14 positions agree with TRBD2. This CDR3 is 17 amino acids long. V gave up 7 bases and J gave up 2 bases; unmatched junction bases: 9. In germline, CDR1 is MNHEY, CDR2 SMNVEV (reference sequence). In DNA form, the CDR3 reads TGTGCCAGCACGAGACTAGCGGGAGGGACCCTACAAGAGACCCAGTACTTC. This sequence encodes CASTRLAGGTLQETQYF.

The CDR3 protein is CASSLGTPRVTGELFF. For the CDR3, the DNA is TGTGCCAGCAGCCTCGGGACTCCGCGCGTCACCGGGGAGCTGTTTTTT. The chain carries TRBV14 and TRBJ2-2; D possibly corresponds to TRBD2 (6 bases). Trimming took off 4 bases at V and 4 bases at J, with 16 bases between the two ends. The CDR3 loop spans 16 amino acids. The germline gives CDR1 SGHDN, CDR2 FVKESK.

Only a few counts were recorded for this clonotype. The chain carries TRBV11-1 and TRBJ2-5; 7 positions match TRBD1. Looked up from germline, CDR1 is SGHAT and CDR2 is FQDESV (reference sequence). The CDR3 spans 18 residues. V lost 4 bases and J lost 2; bases outside the gene matches: 16. CDR3 coding DNA: TGTGCCAGCAGCTGGGGCAAAATCGATCCGGGACAGCAAGAGACCCAGTACTTC. Protein: CASSWGKIDPGQQETQYF.

A few counts support this clonotype. The chain uses TRBV5-1 and TRBJ2-2; D possibly corresponds to TRBD1 (6 bases). Trimming removed 4 bases at V and 4 bases at J, with 14 bases between. Germline V lookup: CDR1 SGHRS, CDR2 YFSETQ. This CDR3 contains 15 residues. The CDR3 DNA follows: TGCGCCAGCAGCCCAAGACAGGTCGGCACCGGGGAGCTGTTTTTT. It codes for CASSPRQVGTGELFF.

DNA for the CDR3: TGTGCCATCAGTACACCGCCGAGGGCAGGGGGACAAGAGACCCAGTACTTC. This codes for CAISTPPRAGGQETQYF. The chain carries TRBV10-3 and TRBJ2-5; 7 nucleotides line up with TRBD1. This CDR3 is built from 17 residues. V dropped 5 bases and J dropped 2; count of bases not matched to a gene: 14. The germline V gene has CDR1 ENHRY and CDR2 SYGVKD.

This clonotype has just a few counts. The genes are TRBV20-1 and TRBJ1-3; unclear D gene. V was shortened by 6 bases and J by 0 bases, with 9 bases between the two germline ends. The CDR3 is made up of 13 amino acids. Per the germline V gene, CDR1 is DFQATT and CDR2 is SNEGSKA (reference sequence). CDR3 region: CSAGSHSGNTIYF. CDR3 coding DNA: TGCAGTGCCGGGAGTCACTCTGGAAACACCATATATTTT.

This clonotype was observed a handful of times. CDR3 amino acids: CASSYGQGAAGGNTIYF. In DNA, the CDR3 is TGTGCCAGCAGTTACGGTCAGGGGGCCGCAGGAGGAAACACCATATATTTT. V and J are TRBV6-5 and TRBJ1-3; TRBD1 aligns across 8 bases. Trimming took 2 bases from V and 4 from J; bases not matched to a gene: 10. This CDR3 is built from 17 residues. Per germline, CDR1 MNHEY and CDR2 SVGAGI.

This clonotype was seen a handful of times. For the CDR3, the DNA is TGCAGTGCACCCGACAGGGCGTTAGGAGAAAAACTGTTTTTT. This codes for CSAPDRALGEKLFF. The rearrangement links TRBV20-1 to TRBJ1-4; 7 nucleotides agree with TRBD1. The V gene end was trimmed by 6 bases and the J gene end by 8 bases; junction bases not matched to a gene: 12. Germline V gene lookup returns CDR1 DFQATT and CDR2 SNEGSKA (reference sequence). The length of the CDR3 is 14 residues.

V is TRBV10-3 and J is TRBJ2-6; the match to TRBD1 covers 9 bases. The CDR3 runs to 16 residues. With V trimmed by 4 bases and J by 2 bases, 3 bases remained unmatched. The V gene's germline CDR1 is ENHRY and CDR2 SYGVKD. CDR3 in DNA: TGTGCCATCAGTGGACAGGGGGACGCTGGGGCCAACGTCCTGACTTTC. Amino acid sequence: CAISGQGDAGANVLTF.